The sequence of this T cell receptor beta chain was determined in a study of cytomegalovirus exposure and HLA in healthy donors. Germline-derived CDR1 and CDR2 are MNHNY and SVGAGI (reference sequence). This CDR3 spans 14 amino acids. Losses at the gene ends were 0 bases for V and 6 bases for J; bases not matched to a gene: 2. Both 60 Vbeta primers and 13 Jbeta primers went into the PCR. The assay was immunoSEQ multiplex PCR, and TCRdb's table has in-frame clones only and misses some. The sample has just under 65,000 clones; the top ten hold approximately 16%. The source material was PBMCs. The V call is TRBV6-6, the J call TRBJ1-2, with TRBD1 identical over 9 bases. This TCR came from a boy aged 5-17 years in good health and CMV-seronegative. The CDR3 region has the DNA TGTGCCAGCAGTTACTCTAGGACAGGGGATGGCTACACCTTC. Its protein product is CASSYSRTGDGYTF.